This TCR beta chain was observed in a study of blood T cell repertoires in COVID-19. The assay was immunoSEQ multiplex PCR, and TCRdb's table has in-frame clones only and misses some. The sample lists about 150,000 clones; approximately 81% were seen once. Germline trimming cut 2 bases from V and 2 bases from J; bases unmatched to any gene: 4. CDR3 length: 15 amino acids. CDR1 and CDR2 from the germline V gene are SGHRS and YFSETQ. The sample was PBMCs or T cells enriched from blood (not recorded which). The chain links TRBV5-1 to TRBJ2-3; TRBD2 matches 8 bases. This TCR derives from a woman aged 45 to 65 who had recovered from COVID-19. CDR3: CASSFSSGPTDTQYF. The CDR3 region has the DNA TGCGCCAGCAGCTTCTCTAGCGGGCCCACAGATACGCAGTATTTT.